These 12 T cell receptor beta chains were all obtained from the same sample, sequenced in a study of control samples from healthy donors and cancer patients. Sequencing was performed with immunoSEQ multiplex PCR; in TCRdb, only in-frame clones are kept and a portion is missing. Of fewer than 200,000 clones detected, almost 90% appear once; the ten largest clones hold 1.3% to 1.5%. The sample comprised blood. These receptor sequences come from a woman in her fifties or sixties in good health.

The gene calls are TRBV6-5 and TRBJ1-2; D may be TRBD1 (5 bases). Per germline, CDR1 MNHEY and CDR2 SVGAGI. V was trimmed by 7 bases and J by 4 bases, leaving 19 bases between them. The CDR3 loop spans 15 amino acids. This chain's CDR3 is CASIFGGDGSYGYTF. The CDR3, as DNA: TGTGCCAGCATTTTTGGGGGAGACGGCTCCTATGGCTACACCTTC.

This clone was observed once. This chain joins TRBV3-1 (or the pseudogene TRBV3-2) and TRBJ1-6, with D tentatively TRBD1 (6 bases). Deletions cut 7 bases from V and 6 bases from J, with 13 bases between. Germline V lookup: CDR1 LGHDT, CDR2 YNNKEL (reference sequence). The CDR3 runs to 14 residues. The CDR3 here is CASKKQGSNSPLHF. For the CDR3, the DNA is TGTGCCAGCAAAAAACAGGGAAGTAATTCACCCCTCCACTTT.

This clone was counted a single time. The CDR3 reads CASSLAGATKYGYTF. The CDR3 DNA follows: TGTGCCAGCAGCTTAGCAGGGGCCACGAAATATGGCTACACCTTC. The V and J genes are TRBV7-9 and TRBJ1-2; D perhaps matches TRBD1 (5 bases). V lost 0 bases, J lost 5 bases, and 13 bases lay in between. The CDR3 runs 15 residues. CDR1 is SEHNR and CDR2 is FQNEAQ in the germline V gene (reference sequence).

The J gene is TRBJ1-1, the V gene TRBV5-6; no clear D gene. Germline loops: CDR1 SGHDT, CDR2 YYEEEE. Trimming cost V 0 bases and J 5 bases, with 11 bases left between them. The CDR3 has 14 amino acids. The CDR3 protein is CASSLGHVGTEAFF. The CDR3 region has the DNA TGTGCCAGCAGCTTGGGACACGTGGGGACTGAAGCTTTCTTT.

This chain links TRBV29-1 with TRBJ1-1; D not certain. V gave up 1 base and J gave up 6 bases, with 15 bases separating them. CDR3 length: 14 residues. The V gene's germline CDR1 is SQVTM and CDR2 ANQGSEA. Written as DNA, the CDR3 is TGCAGCGTTGAAGGAAACGGTCGTGGGGCTGAAGCTTTCTTT. The encoded protein is CSVEGNGRGAEAFF. The whole variable domain, remainder taken from reference TRBV29-1 and TRBJ1-1, is SAVISQKPSRDICQRGTSLTIQCQVDSQVTMMFWYRQQPGQSLTLIATANQGSEATYESGFVIDKFPISRPNLTFSTLTVSNMSPEDSSIYLCSVEGNGRGAEAFFGQGTRLTVV.

The chain has TRBV4-3 and TRBJ2-7, with 9 bases that match TRBD1. The germline V gene has CDR1 LGHNA and CDR2 YSLEER. V gave up 0 bases and J gave up 1 base; unmatched junction bases: 4. The CDR3 extends over 16 amino acids. Here the CDR3 reads CASSQDYGTGSYEQYF. The CDR3 DNA is TGCGCCAGCAGCCAAGATTACGGGACAGGGTCCTACGAGCAGTACTTC.

This rearrangement joins TRBV19 to TRBJ1-6; D might be TRBD1 (6 bases). The germline V gene has CDR1 LNHDA and CDR2 SQIVND (reference sequence). The V gene lost 3 bases and the J gene lost 5 bases, with 11 bases spanning the gap. The CDR3 loop spans 15 amino acids. Here the CDR3 DNA reads TGTGCCAGTAGTATTTCGCGACAGGATAATTCACCCCTCCACTTT. This encodes CASSISRQDNSPLHF.

The chain recombines TRBV7-6 with TRBJ1-2, with D uncertain. From germline, CDR1 is SGHVS and CDR2 FNYEAQ. Between the trimmed V and J ends, which lost 2 bases and 7 bases, there was a span of 8 bases. The CDR3 has 12 amino acids. The CDR3, as DNA: TGTGCCAGCAGCTTATGGCTTGGTGGCTACACCTTC. It is translated as CASSLWLGGYTF.

The chain is built from TRBV15 and TRBJ1-6; a possible D gene is TRBD1 (5 bases). CDR1 LNHNV and CDR2 YYDKDF come from the germline V gene (reference sequence). CDR3 size: 17 residues. V was clipped by 0 bases and J by 5 bases, with 14 bases between them. The CDR3 protein is CATSREIIRDHNSPLHF. Written as DNA, the CDR3 is TGTGCCACCAGCAGAGAAATCATCAGGGACCATAATTCACCCCTCCACTTT.

This chain connects TRBV5-1 to TRBJ2-7, with D perhaps being TRBD1 or TRBD2 (5 bases each). Per germline, CDR1 SGHRS and CDR2 YFSETQ. There are 15 residues in the CDR3. V was trimmed by 0 bases and J by 0 bases, leaving 10 bases between them. The CDR3 sequence is CASSLAKGSSYEQYF. The CDR3 nucleotides are TGCGCCAGCAGCTTGGCCAAGGGGAGCTCCTACGAGCAGTACTTC.

The V and J genes are TRBV2 and TRBJ2-7; 8 bases align to TRBD1. The germline V gene encodes CDR1 SNHLY and CDR2 FYNNEI. The ends lost 1 base at V and 9 bases at J; junction bases unmatched: 5. The CDR3 totals 13 residues. CDR3 loop: CASSEGQGTWQYF. The CDR3 coding sequence is TGTGCCAGCAGTGAAGGACAGGGGACTTGGCAGTACTTC.

J is TRBJ1-1 and V is TRBV5-4; no clear D gene. CDR3 size: 15 residues. Trimming pared 1 base from V and 0 bases from J, leaving 10 bases between. Germline CDR1 is SGHNT and CDR2 is YYREEE (reference sequence). Here the CDR3 DNA reads TGTGCCAGCAGCTTGCGGGCGCAGATGAACACTGAAGCTTTCTTT. This sequence encodes CASSLRAQMNTEAFF.